This T cell receptor (beta chain) was sequenced during a study of blood T cell repertoires in COVID-19. J gave up 7 bases and V 1 base, and 6 bases lay outside the gene matches. This CDR3 is built from 15 residues. CDR1 MGHRA and CDR2 YSYEKL come from the germline V gene. Produced via immunoSEQ multiplex PCR; TCRdb's table is partial and in-frame only. Seen here are about 250,000 clones, 70% to 85% observed once, and the top ten hold about 9%. The TCR was taken from a man older than 75 with acute or convalescent COVID-19. The sequenced material came from peripheral blood. This chain connects TRBV4-1 to TRBJ2-1; 8 positions agree with TRBD2. As DNA, the CDR3 is TGCGCCAGCAGCCAAGCGGGAGGGCTGGGAAATGAGCAGTTCTTC. It encodes CASSQAGGLGNEQFF.